Listed below are T cell receptor beta chains from one sample, sequenced in a study of blood T cells in healthy people across ages. One entry per CDR3 protein results from TCRdb running MiXCR on the 5' RACE reads. Altogether roughly 900,000 distinct CDR3 sequences are present, roughly 50% being singletons, with the ten largest covering roughly an eighth. Specimen: blood. Every receptor here comes from a man aged 25 to 40 in good health. The conserved cysteine and the conserved F or W are not part of the CDR3 here. The order of the fields is V gene, J gene, CDR3 protein.

TRBV29-1,TRBJ1-1,SVEMNTEAF
TRBV11-2,TRBJ2-1,ASSLGTSEVHEQF
TRBV5-1,TRBJ2-7,ASSLVYSGTGTHEQY
TRBV4-2,TRBJ1-4,ASSQAGVANEKLF
TRBV6-2/TRBV6-3,TRBJ2-7,ASTPAGGNYEQY
TRBV5-1,TRBJ2-7,ASRGDAKGYEQY
TRBV28,TRBJ1-4,ASSLPIEADEKLF
TRBV4-3,TRBJ2-1,ASSQGQGVSNEQF
TRBV29-1,TRBJ2-7,SVEDPQPPYEQY
TRBV20-1,TRBJ2-1,SARARVGHEQF
TRBV6-6,TRBJ2-5,ASSYPARGQETQY
TRBV12-3/TRBV12-4,TRBJ2-2,ASTRGTGMTGELF
TRBV7-2,-,ASSTLAATNYEQY
TRBV5-1,TRBJ2-3,ASSLETGKDTQY
TRBV3-1,TRBJ1-1,ASSQGVRVTEAF
TRBV6-6,TRBJ2-5,ASSYAPGTEQETQY
TRBV7-2,TRBJ2-7,ASSHRTDYYEQY
TRBV20-1,TRBJ1-2,SAPQGGGGYT
TRBV20-1,TRBJ2-5,SARGGPTVTQY
TRBV3-1,TRBJ1-1,ASSQVDGTEAF
TRBV5-1,TRBJ2-3,ASSLVIAEETDTQY
TRBV4-2,TRBJ2-7,ASSQEGQRYYEQY
TRBV28,TRBJ2-1,ASTPGTQHANEQF
TRBV7-9,TRBJ2-1,ASSADGGNNEQF
TRBV6-5,TRBJ2-1,ASSPARYNEQF
TRBV20-1,TRBJ1-5,SALRGGALSNQPQH
TRBV29-1,TRBJ2-5,SVGLGGVGSGETQY
TRBV11-2,TRBJ2-5,ASSLGVTTETQY
TRBV6-1,TRBJ1-2,ASSPDGRANYGYT
TRBV7-2,TRBJ1-6,ASSLALRRQDSPLH
TRBV25-1,TRBJ2-3,ASSARTPGATDTQY
TRBV7-3,TRBJ2-7,ASSLRGADPTYEQY
TRBV29-1,TRBJ2-1,SVEGPTSGGAGEQF
TRBV2,TRBJ2-7,ATSAAYEQY
TRBV20-1,TRBJ2-3,SAFGGGNTDTQY
TRBV20-1,TRBJ1-2,SASVGAGYGYT
TRBV6-1,TRBJ2-3,ASYRTSGVRTDTQY
TRBV20-1,TRBJ1-1,SARDIRGQGNTEAF
TRBV28,TRBJ2-7,ASIPLGGRGTYEQY
TRBV4-1,TRBJ2-3,ASSQGSLFADTQY
TRBV12-5,TRBJ1-1,ASGVDMGTEAF
TRBV9,TRBJ1-6,ASSVTGSPLH
TRBV20-1,TRBJ2-7,SASDRVYEQY
TRBV4-3,TRBJ1-4,ASSQWRGKLF
TRBV15,TRBJ2-7,ATSRDIESYEQY
TRBV20-1,TRBJ2-5,SARDGGRQETQY
TRBV28,TRBJ2-5,ASSSAEETQY
TRBV29-1,TRBJ1-1,SVELHMNTEAF
TRBV4-2,TRBJ2-2,ASSQDRGTGTSGELF
TRBV7-9,TRBJ2-3,ASSPEHRGFTDTQY
TRBV5-1,TRBJ2-7,ASSRDRDLYEQY
TRBV7-2,TRBJ1-5,ASSLTAGGANQPQH
TRBV18,TRBJ2-1,ASSPLPGQGGSEQF
TRBV19,TRBJ2-6,ASGSLSSGANVLT
TRBV4-1,TRBJ2-7,ASSSRDGDYEQY
TRBV6-1,TRBJ2-3,ASRTGTQY
TRBV11-2,TRBJ1-2,ASSTGPKGYT
TRBV27,-,ASSVGPNLKTQY
TRBV12-3/TRBV12-4,TRBJ2-7,ASSLVRPEYEQY